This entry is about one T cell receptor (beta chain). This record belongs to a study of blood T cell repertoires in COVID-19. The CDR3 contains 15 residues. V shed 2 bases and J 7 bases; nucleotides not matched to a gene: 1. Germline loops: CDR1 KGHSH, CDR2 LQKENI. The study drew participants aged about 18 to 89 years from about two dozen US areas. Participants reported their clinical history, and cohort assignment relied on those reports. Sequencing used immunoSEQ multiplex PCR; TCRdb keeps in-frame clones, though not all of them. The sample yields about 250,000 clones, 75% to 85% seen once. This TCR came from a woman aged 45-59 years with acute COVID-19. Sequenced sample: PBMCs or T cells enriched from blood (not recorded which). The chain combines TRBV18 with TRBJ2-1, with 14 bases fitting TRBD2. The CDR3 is CASSPGLAGGNEQFF. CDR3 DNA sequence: TGTGCCAGCTCACCAGGACTAGCGGGGGGAAATGAGCAGTTCTTC.